The next 24 T cell receptor beta chains were all read from a single sample in a study of cytomegalovirus exposure and HLA in healthy donors. This table comes from immunoSEQ multiplex PCR, and its TCRdb copy is limited to in-frame clones, with some not included. The table lists 92,000 or so clones, 96% of them singletons, with more than 0.65% in the top ten. Sequencing was done on a sample of PBMCs. The source is a man aged 18 to 30 in good health and CMV-seronegative.

The chain uses TRBV6-5 and TRBJ1-2, with D maybe TRBD1 (6 bases). Germline V gene lookup returns CDR1 MNHEY and CDR2 SVGAGI. V was cut by 7 bases and J by 5 bases, with 11 bases left in between. The CDR3 has 12 residues. For the CDR3, the DNA is TGTGCCAGCAATGGCCAGGGGTATGGCTACACCTTC. Translated: CASNGQGYGYTF.

This clone has only one observation. J is TRBJ2-1 and V is TRBV9, with 9 bases identical to TRBD2. J lost 6 bases, V lost 0 bases, and 4 bases had no gene match. Germline CDR1 SGDLS, CDR2 YYNGEE. The CDR3 covers 15 residues. CDR3 protein: CASSVALAGSNEQFF. The CDR3 DNA is TGTGCCAGCAGCGTAGCACTAGCGGGCTCCAATGAGCAGTTCTTC.

The chain uses TRBV30 and TRBJ2-4, with 10 bases lining up with TRBD2. Germline V gene lookup returns CDR1 GTSNPN and CDR2 SVGIG (reference sequence). Trimming took 3 bases from V and 1 from J; bases not matched to a gene: 9. The CDR3 length is 17 residues. CDR3 coding DNA: TGTGCCTGGAGCAGTCTTCTAGCGGGAGAGGCCAAAAACATTCAGTACTTC. Protein product: CAWSSLLAGEAKNIQYF.

This sequence joins TRBV7-9 and TRBJ2-3, with TRBD2 matching over 8 bases. Germline CDR1 is SEHNR and CDR2 is FQNEAQ (reference sequence). The ends lost 5 bases at V and 2 bases at J; junction bases unmatched: 6. This CDR3 spans 15 amino acids. CDR3 nucleotides: TGTGCCAGCAGCCTACTAGCGGACCTCACAGATACGCAGTATTTT. Encoded protein: CASSLLADLTDTQYF.

CDR3 loop: CASSPRDTSYEQYF. In DNA, the CDR3 is TGTGCCAGCAGCCCCCGGGACACCTCCTACGAGCAGTACTTC. The rearrangement links TRBV7-6 to TRBJ2-7, with a tentative D call TRBD1 (6 bases). CDR3 length: 14 residues. CDR1 and CDR2 from the germline V gene are SGHVS and FNYEAQ. Trimming shortened V by 5 bases and J by 0 bases, and 11 bases separated the two germline ends.

The chain joins TRBV11-1 to TRBJ2-7, with D hard to call. The CDR3 extends over 13 amino acids. Trimming stripped 2 bases from V and 3 bases from J, with 8 bases between. Germline values: CDR1 SGHAT, CDR2 FQDESV (reference sequence). CDR3 region: CASSLSSYYEQYF. For the CDR3, the DNA is TGTGCCAGCAGCTTATCCAGTTACTACGAGCAGTACTTC.

The rearrangement joins TRBV2 to TRBJ2-1; TRBD2 aligns across 9 bases. Germline CDR1 is SNHLY and CDR2 is FYNNEI. V shed 7 bases and J 10 bases; nucleotides not matched to a gene: 17. This CDR3 is 16 amino acids long. This chain's CDR3 is CASNRASSGDGPEQFF. CDR3 DNA: TGTGCCAGCAACCGGGCTTCTAGCGGGGACGGCCCCGAGCAGTTCTTC.

The DNA of the CDR3 is TGTGCCAGCAGCTCCCCTTTCCAAGAGACCCAGTACTTC. Translating gives CASSSPFQETQYF. The V gene is TRBV7-6, the J gene TRBJ2-5; D call uncertain. V was clipped by 4 bases and J by 1 base, with 7 bases between them. Germline V gene lookup returns CDR1 SGHVS and CDR2 FNYEAQ. The CDR3 runs 13 residues.

This sequence joins TRBV11-3 and TRBJ2-1; D perhaps matches TRBD2 (6 bases). Trimming removed 4 bases from V and 1 base from J, with 14 bases in between. CDR1 and CDR2 from the germline V gene are SGHNT and YENEEA. This CDR3 region has 16 residues. The DNA for the CDR3 is TGTGCCAGCAGCTCGTCCTTAGCGGCGTCCTACAATGAGCAGTTCTTC. The encoded protein is CASSSSLAASYNEQFF. The full variable domain, completed using reference TRBV11-3 and TRBJ2-1, is EAGVVQSPRYKIIEKKQPVAFWCNPISGHNTLYWYLQNLGQGPELLIRYENEEAVDDSQLPKDRFSAERLKGVDSTLKIQPAELGDSAVYLCASSSSLAASYNEQFFGPGTRLTVL.

V and J are TRBV27 and TRBJ1-1; no reliable D call. V lost 1 base to trimming and J lost 7 bases, with 7 bases between them. This CDR3 region has 12 residues. CDR1 is MNHEY and CDR2 is SMNVEV in the germline V gene (reference sequence). The DNA for the CDR3 is TGTGCCAGCAGTTTATATGGCAGTGAAGCTTTCTTT. Encoded protein: CASSLYGSEAFF.

The chain couples TRBV2 to TRBJ2-2; 13 bases map to TRBD2. There are 16 residues in the CDR3. Germline values: CDR1 SNHLY, CDR2 FYNNEI. V shed 5 bases, J shed 1 base, and the junction held 1 base outside the gene matches. Written as DNA, the CDR3 is TGTGCCAGCAGTCGGACTAGCGGGAGGAACACCGGGGAGCTGTTTTTT. It translates to CASSRTSGRNTGELFF.

CDR3 region: CASINRRSPNYEQYF. CDR3 bases: TGTGCCAGCATTAATAGACGGAGCCCGAACTACGAGCAGTACTTC. The chain links TRBV6-5 to TRBJ2-7; no firm D call. Per germline, CDR1 MNHEY and CDR2 SVGAGI. This CDR3 is 15 amino acids long. V was shortened by 7 bases and J by 3 bases, with 19 bases between the two germline ends.

The chain employs TRBV11-3 and TRBJ2-2, with TRBD2 matching over 7 bases. Germline assignment: CDR1 SGHNT and CDR2 YENEEA. The J segment lost 8 bases and the V segment lost 8 bases, leaving 11 bases of the junction unmatched. CDR3 length: 14 amino acids. The CDR3 sequence: CASCLAGAAGELFF. The DNA of the CDR3 is TGTGCCAGCTGCCTTGCGGGAGCGGCGGGGGAGCTGTTTTTT.

In its sample, this clone was seen once. This chain links TRBV9 with TRBJ2-5, with 7 bases lining up with TRBD2. V shed 1 base, J shed 1 base, and the junction held 1 base outside the gene matches. The CDR3 loop spans 14 amino acids. Germline loops: CDR1 SGDLS, CDR2 YYNGEE. DNA of the CDR3: TGTGCCAGCAGCGTAAGCGGGATCCAAGAGACCCAGTACTTC. It is translated as CASSVSGIQETQYF.

The gene calls are TRBV11-2 and TRBJ2-2; 11 nucleotides line up with TRBD1. The germline V gene encodes CDR1 SGHAT and CDR2 FQNNGV. There are 15 residues in the CDR3. Germline trimming cut 5 bases from V and 5 bases from J; bases unmatched to any gene: 4. CDR3 sequence reads: CASSPGTGGTGELFF. CDR3 DNA: TGTGCCAGCAGCCCTGGGACAGGGGGAACCGGGGAGCTGTTTTTT.

The chain's CDR3 is CASTISGFYNEQFF. The CDR3 nucleotides read TGTGCCAGTACCATCTCGGGGTTCTACAATGAGCAGTTCTTC. The rearrangement uses TRBV19 and TRBJ2-1; D might be TRBD2 (5 bases). CDR3 length equals 14 residues. Germline CDR1 reads LNHDA; CDR2 reads SQIVND (reference sequence). Trimming cost V 7 bases and J 3 bases, with 13 bases left between them.

The chain links TRBV6-5 to TRBJ1-2; D uncertain. This CDR3 is 14 amino acids long. Trimming shortened V by 7 bases and J by 2 bases, and 14 bases separated the two germline ends. CDR1 and CDR2 (germline): MNHEY, SVGAGI. The CDR3 bases are TGTGCCAGCACCCCAGACGGGTCCAACTATGGCTACACCTTC. Protein product: CASTPDGSNYGYTF.

The rearrangement joins TRBV10-3 to TRBJ2-1; a weak D match, TRBD2 (6 bases). V was clipped by 0 bases and J by 3 bases, with 21 bases between them. The CDR3 is 19 amino acids. Germline-derived CDR1 and CDR2 are ENHRY and SYGVKD. The CDR3 region is CAISESSFALAAIYNEQFF. CDR3 bases: TGTGCCATCAGTGAGTCGTCTTTCGCTTTAGCGGCCATCTACAATGAGCAGTTCTTC.

The rearrangement links TRBV4-1 to TRBJ1-1; possibly TRBD1 for D (5 bases). Trimming removed 0 bases from V and 4 bases from J, with 12 bases in between. Germline V gives CDR1 MGHRA, CDR2 YSYEKL. The CDR3 is 15 residues long. This CDR3 reads CASSQDGGGGTEAFF. CDR3 coding DNA: TGCGCCAGCAGCCAAGATGGGGGGGGTGGCACTGAAGCTTTCTTT.

The gene calls are TRBV6-1 and TRBJ2-2, with a tentative D call TRBD1 (6 bases). Looked up from germline, CDR1 is MNHNS and CDR2 is SASEGT. Between the trimmed V and J ends, which lost 4 bases and 4 bases, there was a span of 10 bases. This CDR3 is built from 14 residues. The CDR3 sequence: CASSGLDSTGELFF. CDR3 sequence (DNA): TGTGCCAGCAGTGGGCTGGACAGCACCGGGGAGCTGTTTTTT.

As DNA, the CDR3 is TGCAGCGTTGTAGCCAACGCCGGGGAGCTGTTTTTT. Encoded protein: CSVVANAGELFF. The chain is built from TRBV29-1 and TRBJ2-2; D is unclear. Per the germline V gene, CDR1 is SQVTM and CDR2 is ANQGSEA. This CDR3 region has 12 residues. The V and J ends lost 4 bases and 6 bases respectively, with 9 bases between them.

The rearrangement links TRBV7-2 to TRBJ2-3; a possible D gene is TRBD1 (6 bases). CDR1 is SGHTA, CDR2 FQGNSA, per germline. Deletions cut 1 base from V and 3 bases from J, with 17 bases between. The CDR3 spans 17 residues. CDR3 protein: CASSLGIRTVETDTQYF. The CDR3 DNA reads as TGTGCCAGCAGCTTAGGTATTAGGACAGTCGAGACAGATACGCAGTATTTT.

This clone has a single count. The rearrangement uses TRBV5-1 and TRBJ2-3; 8 bases agree with TRBD2. The CDR3 is 15 amino acids. The V and J ends lost 5 bases and 0 bases, in that order; junction bases with no gene match: 5. Germline values: CDR1 SGHRS, CDR2 YFSETQ. The CDR3 nucleotides read TGCGCCAGCAGGGGTAGCGGGACTAGCACAGATACGCAGTATTTT. Its translation is CASRGSGTSTDTQYF. The full variable domain, in which reference TRBV5-1 and TRBJ2-3 provide the parts outside the CDR3, is KAGVTQTPRYLIKTRGQQVTLSCSPISGHRSVSWYQQTPGQGLQFLFEYFSETQRNKGNFPGRFSGRQFSNSRSEMNVSTLELGDSALYLCASRGSGTSTDTQYFGPGTRLTVL.

The rearrangement joins TRBV14 to TRBJ2-5; maybe TRBD2 (5 bases). Germline loops: CDR1 SGHDN, CDR2 FVKESK. The V and J ends lost 1 base and 5 bases respectively, with 23 bases between them. The length of the CDR3 is 18 residues. The CDR3 DNA reads TGTGCCAGCAGCCAAGGCCCCTTACTAGGACGGGGTCGCGAGACCCAGTACTTC. This sequence encodes CASSQGPLLGRGRETQYF.